The 25 T cell receptor beta chains given below trace back to one sample, sequenced in a study of blood T cell repertoires in COVID-19. Sequencing used immunoSEQ multiplex PCR; TCRdb keeps in-frame clones, though not all of them. The repertoire holds 250,000 to 300,000 clones, with about four fifths as singletons. The sample comprised PBMCs or T cells enriched from blood (not recorded which). The receptor source for this set is a man between 40 and 49 years old who had been exposed to COVID-19.

This clone came up a few times. The chain employs TRBV5-1 and TRBJ2-3, with TRBD2 matching 10 bases. The CDR3 consists of 14 residues. After removal of 9 bases from V and 2 bases from J, the junction contained 6 bases not matched to a gene. Germline V gives CDR1 SGHRS, CDR2 YFSETQ. The CDR3 nucleotides are TGCGCCACTACAAGCGGGAGGGCCACAGATACGCAGTATTTT. This translates into CATTSGRATDTQYF.

This clone was seen many times. The rearrangement uses TRBV7-9 and TRBJ1-1; no reliable D call. CDR1 is SEHNR, CDR2 FQNEAQ, per germline (reference sequence). This CDR3 has 13 amino acids. The ends were cut back, 1 base at V and 7 bases at J, with 10 bases in the middle. The CDR3 reads CASSLGHKGEAFF. The DNA for the CDR3 is TGTGCCAGCAGCTTAGGACACAAAGGTGAAGCTTTCTTT.

V gene TRBV24-1 combines with J gene TRBJ2-7, with 13 bases identical to TRBD2. CDR1 and CDR2 (germline): KGHDR, SFDVKD. The CDR3 spans 17 residues. The V gene end was trimmed by 5 bases and the J gene end by 3 bases; junction bases not matched to a gene: 9. The CDR3 protein is CATSGVGTSGVLYEQYF. The CDR3 nucleotides are TGTGCCACCAGTGGTGTGGGGACTAGCGGGGTACTCTACGAGCAGTACTTC.

This clone occurred a few times. The rearrangement uses TRBV28 and TRBJ1-2; TRBD1 matches at 8 bases. The CDR3 length is 13 residues. Per the germline V gene, CDR1 is MDHEN and CDR2 is SYDVKM. With V trimmed by 5 bases and J by 6 bases, 5 bases remained unmatched. CDR3 loop: CASSVGQDDGYTF. For the CDR3, the DNA is TGTGCCAGCAGTGTGGGACAGGACGATGGCTACACCTTC.

The chain is built from TRBV6-1 and TRBJ1-1; the D gene is possibly TRBD1 (6 bases). V was clipped by 10 bases and J by 5 bases, with 17 bases between them. Germline V CDR1 and CDR2: MNHNS, SASEGT. The CDR3 length is 13 residues. The CDR3 reads CAITPGGRTEAFF. The CDR3 DNA reads as TGTGCCATCACCCCCGGGGGGCGGACTGAAGCTTTCTTT.

The chain links TRBV29-1 to TRBJ1-1, with TRBD1 matching over 8 bases. Germline V gene lookup returns CDR1 SQVTM and CDR2 ANQGSEA. This CDR3 spans 13 amino acids. V gave up 6 bases and J gave up 0 bases; unmatched junction bases: 3. The CDR3 nucleotides are TGCAGCGTGGGACAGGTACTGAACACTGAAGCTTTCTTT. This sequence encodes CSVGQVLNTEAFF. Variable domain in full (rest from reference TRBV29-1 and TRBJ1-1): SAVISQKPSRDICQRGTSLTIQCQVDSQVTMMFWYRQQPGQSLTLIATANQGSEATYESGFVIDKFPISRPNLTFSTLTVSNMSPEDSSIYLCSVGQVLNTEAFFGQGTRLTVV.

V gene TRBV24-1 combines with J gene TRBJ1-5; D is uncertain. CDR3 length equals 14 residues. Germline CDR1 is KGHDR and CDR2 is SFDVKD. V lost 7 bases, J lost 3 bases, and 12 bases lay in between. In nucleotides, the CDR3 is TGTGCCACCAGAGACCGGGATTTCAATCAGCCCCAGCATTTT. This translates into CATRDRDFNQPQHF.

The chain carries TRBV28 and TRBJ2-7; D is perhaps TRBD1 (6 bases). The CDR3 runs to 12 residues. V was shortened by 6 bases and J by 3 bases, with 9 bases between the two germline ends. From germline, CDR1 is MDHEN and CDR2 SYDVKM. CDR3 in amino acids: CASSRTDYEQYF. For the CDR3, the DNA is TGTGCCAGCAGCCGGACAGACTACGAGCAGTACTTC. The whole variable domain, filled in from reference TRBV28 and TRBJ2-7, reads DVKVTQSSRYLVKRTGEKVFLECVQDMDHENMFWYRQDPGLGLRLIYFSYDVKMKEKGDIPEGYSVSREKKERFSLILESASTNQTSMYLCASSRTDYEQYFGPGTRLTVT.

This chain connects TRBV19 to TRBJ2-3; possible D gene TRBD2, 6 bases. Germline V CDR1 and CDR2: LNHDA, SQIVND (reference sequence). This CDR3 spans 14 amino acids. Between the trimmed V and J ends, which lost 7 bases and 1 base, there was a span of 12 bases. For the CDR3, the DNA is TGTGCCAGTAACCCGGGACTCCGCACAGATACGCAGTATTTT. This encodes CASNPGLRTDTQYF.

The rearrangement uses TRBV7-9 and TRBJ1-1, with TRBD1 matching 7 bases. V trimming: 6 bases; J trimming: 10 bases; junction bases outside the gene matches: 5. The CDR3 sequence is 11 residues long. Germline V lookup: CDR1 SEHNR, CDR2 FQNEAQ (reference sequence). This CDR3 reads CASSYQGGAFF. CDR3 nucleotide sequence: TGTGCCAGCAGTTATCAGGGGGGAGCTTTCTTT.

This clone appeared a single time. The chain carries TRBV19 and TRBJ1-2; no firm D call. The CDR3 runs 13 residues. V shed 3 bases and J shed 2 bases, with 7 bases lying between them. Germline loops: CDR1 LNHDA, CDR2 SQIVND (reference sequence). This chain's CDR3 is CASSITVNYGYTF. The CDR3 region has the DNA TGTGCCAGTAGTATTACGGTAAACTATGGCTACACCTTC.

This chain uses TRBV5-1 with TRBJ2-5; D ambiguous. The CDR3 contains 11 residues. The germline V gene encodes CDR1 SGHRS and CDR2 YFSETQ. V was trimmed by 1 base and J by 5 bases, leaving 3 bases between them. This CDR3 is CASSLSETQYF. CDR3 bases: TGCGCCAGCAGCTTGAGCGAGACCCAGTACTTC.

This clone has just a few counts. The chain is built from TRBV30 and TRBJ2-2, with a weak D call TRBD2 (5 bases). CDR3 length: 13 residues. V dropped 0 bases and J dropped 8 bases, with 10 bases sitting between them. CDR1 GTSNPN and CDR2 SVGIG come from the germline V gene (reference sequence). For the CDR3, the DNA is TGTGCCTGGAGTGTAGTCGGAGGAGGGGAGCTGTTTTTT. Protein: CAWSVVGGGELFF. Full variable domain (remainder filled in from reference TRBV30 and TRBJ2-2): SQTIHQWPATLVQPVGSPLSLECTVEGTSNPNLYWYRQAAGRGLQLLFYSVGIGQISSEVPQNLSASRPQDRQFILSSKKLLLSDSGFYLCAWSVVGGGELFFGEGSRLTVL.

The J gene is TRBJ1-5, the V gene TRBV27, with 10 bases matching TRBD1. Germline-derived CDR1 and CDR2 are MNHEY and SMNVEV (reference sequence). The J segment lost 4 bases and the V segment lost 2 bases, leaving 2 bases of the junction unmatched. The CDR3 sequence is 15 residues long. The CDR3 here is CASSLDRGPNQPQHF. In nucleotides, the CDR3 is TGTGCCAGCAGTTTAGACAGGGGGCCAAATCAGCCCCAGCATTTT.

The V gene is TRBV5-1, the J gene TRBJ2-3; 7 nucleotides match TRBD1. The V and J ends lost 4 bases and 5 bases, in that order; junction bases with no gene match: 22. CDR1 is SGHRS, CDR2 YFSETQ, per germline. The CDR3 runs 19 residues. The CDR3 DNA reads as TGCGCCAGCAGCCGGAGAGCCGGGACAGCCTTAAGCGACGGAGATACGCAGTATTTT. Protein product: CASSRRAGTALSDGDTQYF.

This chain joins TRBV12-5 and TRBJ2-1, with TRBD1 matching over 9 bases. The junction had 5 bases not matched to a gene; V was cut back by 5 bases and J by 3 bases. Germline V gene lookup returns CDR1 LGHNT and CDR2 FRNRAP. The CDR3 extends over 15 amino acids. CDR3 sequence (DNA): TGTGCTAGTGGTAGAGACAGGGGGGGCTACAATGAGCAGTTCTTC. Its protein product is CASGRDRGGYNEQFF.

This chain uses TRBV4-2 with TRBJ2-7; 8 bases line up with TRBD2. The V and J ends lost 0 bases and 5 bases, in that order; junction bases with no gene match: 15. In germline, CDR1 is LGHNA, CDR2 YNFKEQ. The CDR3 has 18 amino acids. The CDR3 DNA reads as TGTGCCAGCAGCCAAGAAGTCCTCTCGGGGGGGGGCCTAAACGAGCAGTACTTC. Encoded protein: CASSQEVLSGGGLNEQYF.

This sequence joins TRBV7-2 and TRBJ2-1; 8 bases fit TRBD2. CDR1 SGHTA and CDR2 FQGNSA come from the germline V gene. V was pared by 4 bases and J by 8 bases, with 7 bases of the junction left unmatched. The CDR3 sequence is 14 residues long. The CDR3: CASSSGSGNYEQFF. As DNA, the CDR3 is TGTGCCAGCAGCTCTGGTAGCGGGAACTATGAGCAGTTCTTC.

The rearrangement uses TRBV30 and TRBJ2-7; D is unresolved. V lost 4 bases to trimming and J lost 3 bases, with 13 bases between them. The CDR3 consists of 13 residues. CDR1 and CDR2 from the germline V gene are GTSNPN and SVGIG (reference sequence). This chain's CDR3 is CAWNPSTYYEQYF. CDR3 sequence (DNA): TGTGCCTGGAACCCTTCTACCTACTACGAGCAGTACTTC.

This clone has more than one count but fewer than ten. The rearrangement links TRBV24-1 to TRBJ2-3; no clear D gene. Per germline, CDR1 KGHDR and CDR2 SFDVKD. The CDR3 has 14 amino acids. The V and J ends lost 1 base and 5 bases respectively, with 9 bases between them. DNA of the CDR3: TGTGCCACCAGTGATTTAAGCGTAAGAGATACGCAGTATTTT. Its translation is CATSDLSVRDTQYF.

V and J are TRBV7-2 and TRBJ2-3, with 10 bases lining up with TRBD2. CDR1 is SGHTA and CDR2 is FQGNSA in the germline V gene. The CDR3 is 15 amino acids. Trimming cost V 5 bases and J 4 bases; bases outside gene matches: 6. The CDR3 reads CASSQLAGVPDTQYF. CDR3 sequence (DNA): TGTGCCAGCAGCCAGCTAGCGGGAGTACCAGATACGCAGTATTTT.

The chain links TRBV6-5 to TRBJ1-2; D is ambiguous. CDR3 size: 14 residues. Germline V CDR1 and CDR2: MNHEY, SVGAGI. Deletions cut 4 bases from V and 2 bases from J, with 11 bases between. The CDR3 here is CASSSGLPNYGYTF. As DNA, the CDR3 is TGTGCCAGCAGTTCTGGGCTGCCGAACTATGGCTACACCTTC.

The rearrangement joins TRBV29-1 to TRBJ1-3; D unresolved. CDR1 is SQVTM and CDR2 is ANQGSEA in the germline V gene. There are 14 residues in the CDR3. V gave up 5 bases and J gave up 0 bases, with 11 bases separating them. Here the CDR3 DNA reads TGCAGCGTTTGGGCCAGAGCCTCTGGAAACACCATATATTTT. Its translation: CSVWARASGNTIYF.

V usage is TRBV5-1 and J usage is TRBJ1-1; possible D gene TRBD1, 5 bases. Trimming removed 3 bases from V and 1 base from J, with 10 bases in between. The germline V gene encodes CDR1 SGHRS and CDR2 YFSETQ. This CDR3 is built from 14 residues. Here the CDR3 reads CASSSYQGNTEAFF. CDR3 DNA: TGCGCCAGCAGCTCGTATCAGGGGAACACTGAAGCTTTCTTT.

The chain couples TRBV24-1 to TRBJ2-1, with TRBD2 identical over 7 bases. Trimming took 1 base from V and 15 from J; bases not matched to a gene: 5. This CDR3 has 12 amino acids. CDR1 KGHDR and CDR2 SFDVKD come from the germline V gene. The CDR3, as DNA: TGTGCCACCAGTGATTTAGGGACTACTGTGTTCTTC. It codes for CATSDLGTTVFF.